These T cell receptor beta chains were read from a single sample in a study of blood T cell repertoires in COVID-19. Generated by immunoSEQ multiplex PCR, the TCRdb table keeps only in-frame clones and is missing some. The sample has around 120,000 clones; over 70% are singletons. Sequencing was carried out using peripheral blood. Receptors were obtained from a man between 65 and 85 years old with acute or convalescent COVID-19. CDR3s include the opening cysteine and the closing phenylalanine or tryptophan. Fields, in order: clone size, V gene, J gene, CDR3 length, D gene, CDR3 protein, CDR3 DNA. A D gene is named only where the DNA matches it firmly. The listing skips clone size in some rows; elsewhere it reads once, few, many or a size class.

NA	TRBV28	TRBJ2-7	14	TRBD1	CASSSEGQAYEQYF	TGTGCCAGCAGTTCCGAGGGACAGGCCTACGAGCAGTACTTC
NA	TRBV24-1	TRBJ2-2	17	TRBD1	CATSDLSGGWNTGELFF	TGTGCCACCAGTGATTTATCAGGGGGATGGAACACCGGGGAGCTGTTTTTT
NA	TRBV6-1	TRBJ2-5	15	NA	CASSEPYGGAETQYF	TGTGCCAGCAGTGAGCCCTATGGGGGGGCGGAGACCCAGTACTTC
NA	TRBV12-3/TRBV12-4	TRBJ1-1	12	NA	CASSQQFTEAFF	TGTGCCAGCAGTCAACAGTTTACTGAAGCTTTCTTT
NA	TRBV5-5	TRBJ1-2	14	NA	CASSSSQANYGYTF	TGTGCCAGCAGCTCAAGTCAGGCAAACTATGGCTACACCTTC
NA	TRBV7-2	TRBJ1-1	14	NA	CASSKSQGSTEAFF	TGTGCCAGCAGCAAAAGTCAGGGCAGCACTGAAGCTTTCTTT
many	TRBV5-4	TRBJ2-2	15	NA	CASSTGPLNTGELFF	TGTGCCAGCAGCACAGGACCCTTGAACACCGGGGAGCTGTTTTTT
NA	TRBV9	TRBJ1-3	16	TRBD1	CASSLIGTVAGNTIYF	TGTGCCAGCAGCTTAATAGGGACAGTTGCCGGAAACACCATATATTTT
once	TRBV3-1/TRBV3-2	TRBJ2-1	14	NA	CASSQLLGNNEQFF	TGTGCCAGCAGCCAACTCCTGGGCAACAATGAGCAGTTCTTC
NA	TRBV19	TRBJ1-1	15	NA	CASSSRPGGNTEAFF	TGTGCCAGTAGTAGCCGTCCGGGAGGGAACACTGAAGCTTTCTTT
once	TRBV6-5	TRBJ2-7	15	NA	CASSYSAGVGNEQYF	TGTGCCAGCAGTTACTCCGCAGGGGTTGGCAACGAGCAGTACTTC
NA	TRBV3-1/TRBV3-2	TRBJ1-6	14	NA	CASSQSDHISPLHF	TGTGCCAGCAGCCAATCAGATCATATTTCACCCCTCCACTTT
NA	TRBV27	TRBJ1-5	14	NA	CASSYSDSNQPQHF	TGTGCCAGTAGTTACAGTGATAGCAATCAGCCCCAGCATTTT
NA	TRBV21-1	TRBJ1-2	11	NA	CASSNGLGYTF	TGTGCCAGCAGCAATGGACTGGGCTACACCTTC
many	TRBV5-1	TRBJ2-7	14	TRBD1	CASSSRTGGGEQYF	TGCGCCAGCAGCTCCAGGACAGGGGGCGGCGAGCAGTACTTC
NA	TRBV19	TRBJ1-1	16	TRBD1	CASSSGQGGLDTEAFF	TGTGCCAGTAGTAGTGGACAGGGAGGCTTGGACACTGAAGCTTTCTTT
NA	TRBV4-3	TRBJ2-2	17	NA	CASSQDWGGSPSGELFF	TGCGCCAGCAGCCAAGATTGGGGTGGGAGTCCATCTGGGGAGCTGTTTTTT
NA	TRBV7-9	TRBJ2-7	15	NA	CASSLGDIPTYEQYF	TGTGCCAGCAGCTTAGGGGACATACCGACCTACGAGCAGTACTTC
once	TRBV5-5	TRBJ1-1	13	NA	CASSQDTNTEAFF	TGTGCCAGCAGCCAGGACACTAACACTGAAGCTTTCTTT
NA	TRBV18	TRBJ2-2	15	TRBD1	CASSQTGGSAGELFF	TGTGCCAGCTCGCAGACAGGGGGCAGCGCCGGGGAGCTGTTTTTT
NA	TRBV7-3	TRBJ2-1	12	NA	CASSNTYNEQFF	TGTGCCAGCAGCAATACTTACAATGAGCAGTTCTTC
NA	TRBV9	TRBJ2-5	16	TRBD2	CASSVGGGAAQETQYF	TGTGCCAGCAGCGTCGGCGGGGGGGCGGCGCAAGAGACCCAGTACTTC
NA	TRBV5-6	TRBJ1-2	13	TRBD1	CASSAQGNYGYTF	TGTGCCAGCAGCGCACAGGGGAACTATGGCTACACCTTC
NA	TRBV12-3/TRBV12-4	TRBJ1-1	13	NA	CASSVTANTEAFF	TGTGCCAGCAGCGTGACAGCGAACACTGAAGCTTTCTTT
NA	TRBV2	TRBJ1-4	11	NA	CASSERQPFVF	TGTGCCAGCAGTGAGAGGCAGCCGTTCGTCTTT
NA	TRBV30	TRBJ1-1	13	NA	CAWEGLSNTEAFF	TGTGCCTGGGAGGGACTTTCGAACACTGAAGCTTTCTTT
NA	TRBV19	TRBJ1-2	15	TRBD1	CASSIGTGGRAGYTF	TGTGCCAGTAGTATCGGGACAGGGGGAAGGGCTGGCTACACCTTC
once	TRBV9	TRBJ2-7	14	NA	CASSLASSSYEQYF	TGTGCCAGCAGCCTAGCGTCGAGCTCCTACGAGCAGTACTTC
few	TRBV24-1	TRBJ2-7	11	NA	CATSVTGEQYF	TGTGCCACCAGTGTGACGGGGGAGCAGTACTTC
NA	TRBV5-1	TRBJ1-5	15	NA	CASSLEGARGQPQHF	TGCGCCAGCAGCTTGGAAGGGGCGCGGGGTCAGCCCCAGCATTTT
NA	TRBV7-9	TRBJ2-1	14	NA	CASSPRSVYNEQFF	TGTGCCAGCAGCCCCCGTTCAGTCTACAATGAGCAGTTCTTC
NA	TRBV12-3/TRBV12-4	TRBJ1-2	12	TRBD1	CASGQGGAGYTF	TGTGCCAGCGGACAGGGCGGAGCTGGCTACACCTTC
NA	TRBV4-2	TRBJ2-2	18	TRBD1	CASSQRQGTLGNTGELFF	TGTGCCAGCAGCCAACGACAGGGGACTCTGGGGAACACCGGGGAGCTGTTTTTT
NA	TRBV5-1	TRBJ2-3	16	TRBD2	CASRGLAVTSTDTQYF	TGCGCCAGCAGAGGGCTAGCGGTCACTAGCACAGATACGCAGTATTTT
NA	TRBV30	TRBJ1-6	14	NA	CAWMAGRGGSPLHF	TGTGCCTGGATGGCGGGCAGGGGTGGTTCACCCCTCCACTTT
NA	TRBV4-3	TRBJ1-6	19	NA	CASSQSSGRASSYNSPLHF	TGCGCCAGCAGCCAGTCCTCCGGCAGGGCTAGCTCCTATAATTCACCCCTCCACTTT
few	TRBV7-3	TRBJ2-1	15	TRBD2	CASSLLAGYYNEQFF	TGTGCCAGCAGCTTGTTAGCGGGGTACTACAATGAGCAGTTCTTC
few	TRBV7-2	TRBJ2-3	16	TRBD1	CASSPRQGGSTDTQYF	TGTGCCAGCAGCCCTCGACAGGGGGGAAGCACAGATACGCAGTATTTT
once	TRBV5-6	TRBJ1-5	13	NA	CASSADSNQPQHF	TGTGCCAGCAGCGCGGATAGCAATCAGCCCCAGCATTTT
once	TRBV5-1	TRBJ1-4	14	TRBD1	CASSRTGGREKLFF	TGCGCCAGCAGCAGGACAGGAGGAAGAGAAAAACTGTTTTTT
NA	TRBV6-5	TRBJ1-2	14	NA	CASSDSQANYGYTF	TGTGCCAGCAGTGACTCGCAGGCAAACTATGGCTACACCTTC